This TCR beta chain was observed in a study of shared clonotypes between healthy human individuals. Sequencing used immunoSEQ multiplex PCR; TCRdb keeps in-frame clones, though not all of them. The table lists around 450,000 clones, about 85% of them singletons. V was trimmed by 5 bases and J by 1 base, leaving 13 bases between them. Germline V CDR1 and CDR2: SGHNT, YYREEE (reference sequence). This CDR3 has 14 residues. The gene calls are TRBV5-4 and TRBJ2-7, with no clear D. Sequencing was performed on PBMCs. The receptor was derived from a woman between 40 and 55 years old in good health. Some clones in this sample may be carry-over from other donors' samples. The CDR3 nucleotides read TGTGCCAGCAGTCTAGAATCCTGGTCCTACGAGCAGTACTTC. Protein: CASSLESWSYEQYF.